This T cell receptor (beta chain) was documented in a study of blood T cell repertoires in COVID-19. Study-level background: The United States, Italy and Spain supplied acute and convalescent COVID-19 samples. Nucleic acid was either cDNA or gDNA, and it came from T cells, B-cell-depleted T cells, or PBMCs.

Data came from immunoSEQ multiplex PCR; TCRdb stores just in-frame clones and leaves some out. The sample has 350,000 or so clones, 86% seen once. This CDR3 has 16 residues. Germline CDR1 reads MDHEN; CDR2 reads SYDVKM. Trimming pared 7 bases from V and 0 bases from J, leaving 13 bases between. The specimen was PBMCs or T cells enriched from blood (not recorded which). The TCR was taken from a woman in her 40s with acute COVID-19. The genes are TRBV28 and TRBJ2-6; D is possibly TRBD2 (5 bases). For the CDR3, the DNA is TGTGCCAGCAAGCTGGCTGGGAGCTCTGGGGCCAACGTCCTGACTTTC. Translating gives CASKLAGSSGANVLTF.